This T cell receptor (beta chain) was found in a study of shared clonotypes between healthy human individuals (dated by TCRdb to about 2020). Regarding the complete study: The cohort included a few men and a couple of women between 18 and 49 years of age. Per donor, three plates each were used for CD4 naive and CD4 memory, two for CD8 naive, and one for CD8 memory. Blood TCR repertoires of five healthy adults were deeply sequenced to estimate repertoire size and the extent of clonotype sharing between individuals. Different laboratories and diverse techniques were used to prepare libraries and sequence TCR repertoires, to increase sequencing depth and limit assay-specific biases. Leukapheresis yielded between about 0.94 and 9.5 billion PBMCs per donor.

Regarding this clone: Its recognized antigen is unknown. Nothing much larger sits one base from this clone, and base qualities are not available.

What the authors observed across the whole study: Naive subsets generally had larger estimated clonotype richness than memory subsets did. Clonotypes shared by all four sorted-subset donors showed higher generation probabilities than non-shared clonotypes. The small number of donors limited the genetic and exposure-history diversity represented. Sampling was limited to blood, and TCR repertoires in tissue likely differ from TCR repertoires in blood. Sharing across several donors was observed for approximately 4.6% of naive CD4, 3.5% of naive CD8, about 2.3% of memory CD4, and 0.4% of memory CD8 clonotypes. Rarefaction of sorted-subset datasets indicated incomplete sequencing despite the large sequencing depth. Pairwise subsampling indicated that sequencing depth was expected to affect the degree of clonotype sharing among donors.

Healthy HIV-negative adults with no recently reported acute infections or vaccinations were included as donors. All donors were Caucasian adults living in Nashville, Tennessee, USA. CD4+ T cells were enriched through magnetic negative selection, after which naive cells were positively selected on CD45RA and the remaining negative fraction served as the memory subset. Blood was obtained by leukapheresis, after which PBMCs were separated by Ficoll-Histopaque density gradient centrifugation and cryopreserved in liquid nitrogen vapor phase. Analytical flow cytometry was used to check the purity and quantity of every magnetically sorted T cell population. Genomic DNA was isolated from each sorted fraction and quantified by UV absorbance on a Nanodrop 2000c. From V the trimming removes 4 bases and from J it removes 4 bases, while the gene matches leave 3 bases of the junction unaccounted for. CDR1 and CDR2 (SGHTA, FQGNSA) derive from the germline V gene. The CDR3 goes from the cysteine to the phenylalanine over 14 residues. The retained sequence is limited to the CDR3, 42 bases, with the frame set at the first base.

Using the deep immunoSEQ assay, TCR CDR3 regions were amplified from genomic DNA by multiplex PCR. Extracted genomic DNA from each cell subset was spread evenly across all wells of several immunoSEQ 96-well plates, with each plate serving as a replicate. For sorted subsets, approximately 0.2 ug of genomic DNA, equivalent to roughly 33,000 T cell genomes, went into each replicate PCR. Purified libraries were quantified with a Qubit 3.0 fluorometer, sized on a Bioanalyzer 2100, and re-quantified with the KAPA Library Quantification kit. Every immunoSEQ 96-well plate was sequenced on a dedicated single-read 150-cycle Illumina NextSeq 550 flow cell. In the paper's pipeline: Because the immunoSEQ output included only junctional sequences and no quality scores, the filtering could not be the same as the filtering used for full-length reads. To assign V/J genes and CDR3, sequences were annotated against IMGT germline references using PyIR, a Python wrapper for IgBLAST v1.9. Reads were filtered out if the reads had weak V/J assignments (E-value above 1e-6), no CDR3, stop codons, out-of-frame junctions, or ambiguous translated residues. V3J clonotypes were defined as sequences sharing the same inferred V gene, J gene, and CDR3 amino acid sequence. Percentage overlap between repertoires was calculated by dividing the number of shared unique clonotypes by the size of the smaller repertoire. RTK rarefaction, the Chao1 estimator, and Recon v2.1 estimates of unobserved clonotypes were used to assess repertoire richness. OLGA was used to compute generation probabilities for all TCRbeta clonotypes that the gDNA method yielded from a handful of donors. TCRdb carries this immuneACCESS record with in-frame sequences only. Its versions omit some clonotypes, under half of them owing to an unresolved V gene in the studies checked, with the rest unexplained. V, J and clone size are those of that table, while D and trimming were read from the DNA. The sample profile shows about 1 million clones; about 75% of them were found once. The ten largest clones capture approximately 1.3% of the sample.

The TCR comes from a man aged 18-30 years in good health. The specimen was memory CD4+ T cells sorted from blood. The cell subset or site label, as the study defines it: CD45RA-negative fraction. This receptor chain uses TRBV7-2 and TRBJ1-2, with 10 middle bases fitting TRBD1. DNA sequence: TGTGCCAGCAGCTCGCGGACAGGGGGCTATGGCTACACCTTC. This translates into CASSSRTGGYGYTF. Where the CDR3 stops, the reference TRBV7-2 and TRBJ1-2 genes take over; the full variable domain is GAGVSQSPSNKVTEKGKDVELRCDPISGHTALYWYRQSLGQGLEFLIYFQGNSAPDKSGLPSDRFSAERTGGSVSTLTIQRTQQEDSAVYLCASSSRTGGYGYTFGSGTRLTVV.